The clone carrying this TCR beta chain was counted ten times or more. What it recognizes is unknown. This entry is derived from a study of T cell repertoires in cytomegalovirus infection. Study-wide background: It was the public TCR beta signatures that indicated both CMV infection and matching HLA type. Study conclusions and caveats: CMV carriers with the relevant HLA were identified by cumulative public TCR beta family frequency. In two of eight donors, the top clonotype was HLA-C-restricted CMV-specific.

This CDR3 has 15 residues. V lost 6 bases to trimming and J lost 1 base, with 16 bases between them. CDR1 and CDR2 from the germline V gene are MNHEY and SVGAGI. A single record per CDR3 protein comes from TCRdb applying MiXCR to the reads. In the table there are 680,000 or so distinct CDR3 sequences, approximately 40% of which are singletons. Sequencing was done on a sample of PBMCs. The receptor was derived from a human donor in good health (CMV status not recorded). Some clones in this sample may be carry-over from other donors' samples. The gene calls are TRBV6-5 and TRBJ2-7, with D tentatively TRBD1 or TRBD2 (5 bases each). CDR3 bases: TGTGCCAGCAGGACTCCGGGACGGGCTTCCTACGAGCAGTACTTC. This translates into CASRTPGRASYEQYF.